A single sample gave rise to the 6 T cell receptor beta chains below, sequenced in a study of regulatory T cells in long-lasting Graves disease. Time point: persistent/refractory GD, antithyroid drugs over 5 years with positive TRAb. With RNA extracted from PBMCs as input, the TCR library was made. Relying on iRepertoire HTBI primers and Arm-PCR of CDR3 regions, the team built TCR beta libraries. TCRdb independently ran MiXCR on the multiplex PCR reads; one entry per CDR3 protein. The sample lists some 420,000 distinct CDR3 sequences, less than 25% occurring once. This sample comprised peripheral blood mononuclear cells (PBMCs), obtained when the disease was refractory, from a patient treated with antithyroid drugs. All receptors come from a female donor with Graves disease.

The V gene is TRBV19, the J gene TRBJ1-5; unclear D gene. This CDR3 has 17 residues. The germline V gene encodes CDR1 LNHDA and CDR2 SQIVND (reference sequence). Trimming took off 0 bases at V and 0 bases at J, with 12 bases between the two ends. The CDR3 region is CASSIDRRTDSNQPQHF. Here the CDR3 DNA reads TGTGCCAGTAGTATAGATCGTAGAACTGATAGCAATCAGCCCCAGCATTTT.

This clonotype was recorded many times. This chain joins TRBV12-3 or TRBV12-4 and TRBJ2-5, with 8 bases that match TRBD2. This CDR3 contains 15 residues. The ends lost 6 bases at V and 2 bases at J; junction bases unmatched: 8. CDR3 sequence (DNA): TGTGCCAGCAGCCCAGAGGGGACTAGGCAAGAGACCCAGTACTTC. The encoded protein is CASSPEGTRQETQYF.

The chain recombines TRBV20-1 with TRBJ2-7; D is tentatively TRBD1 or TRBD2 (6 bases each). This CDR3 region has 11 residues. The germline V and J ends were trimmed by 3 bases and 7 bases, with 10 bases remaining between them. In germline, CDR1 is DFQATT, CDR2 SNEGSKA (reference sequence). CDR3 nucleotide sequence: TGCAGTGCTAGGGAGGGGGTTGAGCAGTACTTC. It encodes CSAREGVEQYF.

About this clonotype: A clone one base away is much larger, so this may be a read error. The CDR3 nucleotides read TGTGCCAGCCCAGGGATAAAAAACCCTGGGGCCAACGTCCTGACTTTC. Protein product: CASPGIKNPGANVLTF. V usage is TRBV2 and J usage is TRBJ2-6; D might be TRBD1 (5 bases). V lost 8 bases and J lost 2, with 16 bases in between. Germline CDR1 SNHLY, CDR2 FYNNEI. This CDR3 has 16 residues.

This clonotype was seen repeatedly, ten times or more. The chain employs TRBV6-5 and TRBJ2-7; D tentatively fits TRBD1 or TRBD2 (5 bases each). The V gene lost 1 base and the J gene lost 1 base, with 11 bases spanning the gap. This CDR3 comprises 15 residues. Germline V gives CDR1 MNHEY, CDR2 SVGAGI. DNA for the CDR3: TGTGCCAGCAGTTACTGGGACCGAGCGTCCTACGAGCAGTACTTC. It encodes CASSYWDRASYEQYF.

This clonotype was counted at least ten times. The V and J genes are TRBV27 and TRBJ2-7; TRBD1 matches 7 bases. The CDR3 loop spans 14 amino acids. Germline V lookup: CDR1 MNHEY, CDR2 SMNVEV (reference sequence). V shed 7 bases and J 0 bases; nucleotides not matched to a gene: 6. As DNA, the CDR3 is TGTGCCAGCATGACAGGGCAGACCTCCTACGAGCAGTACTTC. Translation: CASMTGQTSYEQYF.